The following is a TCR beta chain sequence with its context. This clone was found a few times. Its antigen specificity is not known. No qualities accompany the bases; no much larger clone lies one base away. At diagnosis, peripheral blood, uninvolved tumor-adjacent lung and tumor were collected and stored as a combination of fresh-frozen and FFPE material. The junction carries 12 bases between V and J, which are trimmed by 6 bases and 5 bases respectively. The CDR3 sequence holds 13 residues, the cysteine and phenylalanine included. The DNA shown is the 39-base CDR3, in frame from base 1. The data stem from a study of T cells in localized non-small cell lung cancer (TCRdb year 2020). For the study in its entirety: T cell repertoires of approximately 250 early-stage NSCLC patients were analyzed, with tumors being compared against uninvolved tumor-adjacent lungs. The cohort consisted of a few hundred treatment-naive NSCLC patients whose localized lung tumors had been resected. The mean age of the NSCLC patients was around 65 years, with 130 or so men and around 110 women.

TCR beta CDR3 regions were sequenced from DNA using the immunoSEQ Assay. Turning to the authors' computational methods: To compute T cell density, TCR beta template counts were normalized to usable DNA, which was estimated by amplifying housekeeping genes. Richness was estimated with the preseqR package, extrapolating to 400,000 templates for PBMC samples and 120,000 templates for tissue samples. Clonality was defined as one minus Pielou's evenness. Tissue-enriched TCRs were identified through differential abundance testing performed on productive amino-acid clonotypes, with a minimum total count of 5 and an alpha of 0.1. Repertoire overlap between compartments was quantified with the Jaccard Index and Morisita Overlap Index. GLIPH grouped TCR beta CDR3s together with public tetramer-defined viral CDR3s, and a viral motif had to include at least three viral sequences and show V-gene enrichment. TCRdb obtained this table from immuneACCESS and retained in-frame rearrangements with V and J assigned. These tables miss some clones; where compared with another copy, unresolved V genes account for less than half of the shortfall, and the remainder is unexplained. V, J and clone size reflect that table, while D and trimming were determined from the DNA. The sample has about 1,400 clones on record, around 20% of them singletons. 30% to 35% of the sample lies in the top ten.

What the work shows at the level of the full study, not this receptor alone: Uninvolved tumor-adjacent lung showed the highest T cell clonality, higher than tumor, which suggests more focused antigenic responses in the adjacent lung. Because of the exploratory design, TCR variables were selected using unadjusted p-values without false-discovery rate correction. Higher T cell density in blood was associated with longer overall survival, whereas higher clonality in adjacent lung was associated with shorter survival. Because multi-region tumor sequencing was not done, intratumor heterogeneity could not be ruled out. A median of about 50 of the top 100 tumor clones turned up in the paired uninvolved adjacent lung, and about 28 of those clones also ranked among the top 100 of that same adjacent lung.

Sequencing used lung tumor tissue, obtained before any cancer treatment. In this chain, TRBV6-7 is recombined with TRBJ2-3, with an unclear D gene assignment. TRBV6-7 is treated as an ORF (open reading frame) with a function not yet certain. The source is a male donor older than 55 with stage III squamous cell lung carcinoma. The DNA sequence is TGTGCCAGCAGGCAGGATGACGTAGATACGCAGTATTTT. It codes for CASRQDDVDTQYF.